A selection of T cell receptor beta chains follows, all from one sample in a study of cytomegalovirus exposure and HLA in healthy donors. Clones were read by immunoSEQ multiplex PCR, and TCRdb kept only the in-frame ones, dropping some. Its table lists about 40,000 clones. Sequencing used PBMCs. The receptors originated from a woman aged 25 to 39 in good health and CMV-seronegative. CDR3s include the opening cysteine and the closing phenylalanine or tryptophan. A D gene is named only where the DNA matches it firmly.

j_call: TRBJ2-6; d_call: NA; v_call: TRBV18; cdr3_nt: TGTGCCAGCTCACCAGCGAGGGCTGGGGCCAACGTCCTGACTTTC; cdr3_aa: CASSPARAGANVLTF
j_call: TRBJ2-7; d_call: NA; v_call: TRBV7-9; cdr3_nt: TGTGCCAGCAGCCAGGGGGGCTTAGCCTCCGGGCAGTACTTC; cdr3_aa: CASSQGGLASGQYF
j_call: TRBJ2-7; d_call: TRBD1; v_call: TRBV27; cdr3_nt: TGTGCCAGCAGTCAGGGACAGGGTCCCTACGAGCAGTACTTC; cdr3_aa: CASSQGQGPYEQYF
j_call: TRBJ1-2; d_call: NA; v_call: TRBV7-9; cdr3_nt: TGTGCCAGCAGCTTAGGAGGTTTTGGCTATGGCTACACCTTC; cdr3_aa: CASSLGGFGYGYTF
j_call: TRBJ2-7; d_call: NA; v_call: TRBV6-5; cdr3_nt: TGTGCCAGCAGTTACTCCACGGGCGAGCAGTACTTC; cdr3_aa: CASSYSTGEQYF
j_call: TRBJ2-4; d_call: TRBD1; v_call: TRBV4-3; cdr3_nt: TGCGCCAGCAGCCAAGAGGCAGGGGGAGCCAAAAACATTCAGTACTTC; cdr3_aa: CASSQEAGGAKNIQYF
j_call: TRBJ1-2; d_call: TRBD1; v_call: TRBV2; cdr3_nt: TGTGCCAGCGGGGAGGGACAGGGGGAGTATGGCTACACCTTC; cdr3_aa: CASGEGQGEYGYTF
j_call: TRBJ1-4; d_call: NA; v_call: TRBV5-6; cdr3_nt: TGTGCCAGCAGCTGGGGGGGGCAGACCTACAATGAAAAACTGTTTTTT; cdr3_aa: CASSWGGQTYNEKLFF
j_call: TRBJ1-2; d_call: NA; v_call: TRBV9; cdr3_nt: TGTGCCAGCAGCGTAGGGGGCAGGGACTATGGCTACACCTTC; cdr3_aa: CASSVGGRDYGYTF
j_call: TRBJ2-1; d_call: TRBD2; v_call: TRBV5-1; cdr3_nt: TGCGCCAGCAGCGCACTAGCTAGCGGCTCCTACAATGAGCAGTTCTTC; cdr3_aa: CASSALASGSYNEQFF
j_call: TRBJ2-7; d_call: TRBD1; v_call: TRBV2; cdr3_nt: TGTGCCAGCAGTGTCTCGAGACAGGGAATCTACGAGCAGTACTTC; cdr3_aa: CASSVSRQGIYEQYF
j_call: TRBJ2-7; d_call: TRBD1; v_call: TRBV29-1; cdr3_nt: TGCAGCGCCCAGGTGGGACAGGGCACCTACGAGCAGTACTTC; cdr3_aa: CSAQVGQGTYEQYF
j_call: TRBJ2-7; d_call: TRBD2; v_call: TRBV7-9; cdr3_nt: TGTGCCAGCAGCTCTAGCGGGAGGTACGAGCAGTACTTC; cdr3_aa: CASSSSGRYEQYF
j_call: TRBJ2-3; d_call: NA; v_call: TRBV30; cdr3_nt: TGTGCCTCGACCTACAGCGGACTCACAGATACGCAGTATTTT; cdr3_aa: CASTYSGLTDTQYF
j_call: TRBJ2-5; d_call: NA; v_call: TRBV4-1; cdr3_nt: TGCGCCAGCAGCCAAGCCCCCGGGAAAGAGACCCAGTACTTC; cdr3_aa: CASSQAPGKETQYF
j_call: TRBJ2-2; d_call: TRBD2; v_call: TRBV28; cdr3_nt: TGTGCCAGCAGTTTCTTGGGAGGGGCGGGGGAGCTGTTTTTT; cdr3_aa: CASSFLGGAGELFF
j_call: TRBJ2-1; d_call: NA; v_call: TRBV19; cdr3_nt: TGTGCCAGTAGTATCGGGACTTACTACAATGAGCAGTTCTTC; cdr3_aa: CASSIGTYYNEQFF
j_call: TRBJ1-2; d_call: TRBD1; v_call: TRBV9; cdr3_nt: TGTGCCAGCAGCGTAGGGACAGGGGCCGTCCGCGGTACCTATGGCTACACCTTC; cdr3_aa: CASSVGTGAVRGTYGYTF
j_call: TRBJ2-5; d_call: NA; v_call: TRBV13; cdr3_nt: TGTGCCAGCAGCTCGTGGAGACAGAAAGAGACCCAGTACTTC; cdr3_aa: CASSSWRQKETQYF
j_call: TRBJ2-1; d_call: NA; v_call: TRBV14; cdr3_nt: TGTGCCAGCAGCCAAGAACTAGTCTCCAATGAGCAGTTCTTC; cdr3_aa: CASSQELVSNEQFF
j_call: TRBJ2-7; d_call: NA; v_call: TRBV29-1; cdr3_nt: TGCAGCGTTCCGGGATCAAGCTCCTACGAGCAGTACTTC; cdr3_aa: CSVPGSSSYEQYF
j_call: TRBJ1-1; d_call: NA; v_call: TRBV6-5; cdr3_nt: TGTGCCAGCAGTTACTCGAATGGGGGGGCGCTTTTGAGCGCTTTCTTT; cdr3_aa: CASSYSNGGALLSAFF
j_call: TRBJ1-1; d_call: NA; v_call: TRBV29-1; cdr3_nt: TGCAGCACCCACAGGGCCATGAACACTGAAGCTTTCTTT; cdr3_aa: CSTHRAMNTEAFF
j_call: TRBJ2-5; d_call: TRBD2; v_call: TRBV5-4; cdr3_nt: TGTGCCAGCAGCACCAGGACTAGCGGGAGTCTGGAGACCCAGTACTTC; cdr3_aa: CASSTRTSGSLETQYF
j_call: TRBJ1-2; d_call: NA; v_call: TRBV5-1; cdr3_nt: TGCGCCAGCAGCTTGCAGTCCCGAGGGGGTGGCTACACCTTC; cdr3_aa: CASSLQSRGGGYTF
j_call: TRBJ2-1; d_call: TRBD2; v_call: TRBV7-2; cdr3_nt: TGTGCCAGCAGCCCCACGCGGGAGTCCTACAATGAGCAGTTCTTC; cdr3_aa: CASSPTRESYNEQFF
j_call: TRBJ2-7; d_call: TRBD1; v_call: TRBV5-6; cdr3_nt: TGTGCCAGCAGCTTTGGACAGGGTGACGAGCAGTACTTC; cdr3_aa: CASSFGQGDEQYF